Listed here is a single TCR beta chain. Its antigen is not identified. Vbeta (60) and Jbeta (13) primers were used in the PCR. Profiling relied on immunoSEQ multiplex PCR, and the TCRdb table lists in-frame clones only, not all of them. There are around 170,000 clones in the sample; around 81% occur only once, and roughly 1.6% lies in the top ten. This entry belongs to a study of cytomegalovirus exposure and HLA in healthy donors. Study-level results: In an earlier analysis, in some 500 donors, most V segments appeared productive either ~90% or ~30% of the time.

V lost 6 bases and J lost 6, with 11 bases in between. The V gene's germline CDR1 is DFQATT and CDR2 SNEGSKA (reference sequence). This CDR3 spans 11 amino acids. The origin of this receptor is a man between 35 and 55 years old in good health and CMV-seronegative. V is TRBV20-1 and J is TRBJ1-2; no firm D call. The sequenced material came from PBMCs. CDR3 nucleotide sequence: TGCAGTGCAGAGAAAGCACATGGCTACACCTTC. Translating gives CSAEKAHGYTF.